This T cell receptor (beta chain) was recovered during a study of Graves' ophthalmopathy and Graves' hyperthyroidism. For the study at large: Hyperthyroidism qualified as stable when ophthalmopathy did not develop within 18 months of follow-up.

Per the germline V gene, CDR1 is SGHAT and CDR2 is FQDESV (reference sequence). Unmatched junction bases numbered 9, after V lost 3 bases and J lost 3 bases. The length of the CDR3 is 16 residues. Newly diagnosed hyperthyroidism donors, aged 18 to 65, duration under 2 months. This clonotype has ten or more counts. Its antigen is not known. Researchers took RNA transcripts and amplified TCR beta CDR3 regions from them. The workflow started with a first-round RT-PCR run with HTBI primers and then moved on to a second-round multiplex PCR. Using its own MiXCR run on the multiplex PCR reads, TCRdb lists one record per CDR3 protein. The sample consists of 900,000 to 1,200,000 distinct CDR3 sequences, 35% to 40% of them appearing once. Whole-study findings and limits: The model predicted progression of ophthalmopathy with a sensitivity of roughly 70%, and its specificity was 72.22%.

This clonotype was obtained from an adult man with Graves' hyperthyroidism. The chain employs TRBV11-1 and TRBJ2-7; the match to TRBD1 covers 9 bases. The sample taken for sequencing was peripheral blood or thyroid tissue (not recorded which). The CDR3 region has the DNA TGTGCCAGCAGCTTCACCCAGGGACAGGGTAGCTACGAGCAGTACTTC. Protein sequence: CASSFTQGQGSYEQYF.